This TCR beta chain was sequenced for a study of regulatory T cells in long-lasting Graves disease. For TCR beta, libraries came from iRepertoire HTBI primers and Arm-PCR of CDR3 regions. Using its own MiXCR run on the multiplex PCR reads, TCRdb lists one record per CDR3 protein. Of about 340,000 distinct CDR3 sequences detected, about 20% appear once; the ten largest clones hold less than 35%. As for time point: persistent/refractory GD, antithyroid drugs over 5 years with positive TRAb. PBMC RNA was the source of the TCR library. Comments on this clonotype: A junction end diverges from the germline sequence, so it may reflect a read error.

Sequenced material: peripheral blood mononuclear cells (PBMCs), taken when the disease was refractory, from a patient treated with antithyroid drugs. The clonotype originates from a female donor with Graves disease.

CDR3 sequence: CAGSSQQGPNEKLFF. The CDR3 nucleotides are TGTGCCGGCAGTTCGCAACAGGGTCCTAATGAAAAACTGTTTTTT. This sequence joins TRBV28 and TRBJ1-4, with TRBD1 as a possible D gene (6 bases). Germline V gives CDR1 MDHEN, CDR2 SYDVKM. The CDR3 is 15 amino acids.